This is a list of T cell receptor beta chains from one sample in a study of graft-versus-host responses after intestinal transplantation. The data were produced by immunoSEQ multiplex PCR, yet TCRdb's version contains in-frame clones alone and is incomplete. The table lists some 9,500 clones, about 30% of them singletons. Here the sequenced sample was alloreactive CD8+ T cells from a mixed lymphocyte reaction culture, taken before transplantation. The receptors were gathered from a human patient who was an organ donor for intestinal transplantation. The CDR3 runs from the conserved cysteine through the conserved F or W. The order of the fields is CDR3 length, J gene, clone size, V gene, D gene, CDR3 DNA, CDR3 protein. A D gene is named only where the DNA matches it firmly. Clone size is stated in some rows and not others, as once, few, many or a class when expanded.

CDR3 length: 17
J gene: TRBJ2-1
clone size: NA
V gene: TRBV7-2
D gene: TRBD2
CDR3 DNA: TGTGCCAGCAGCTTGTGGCCGGGACTAGCGTCAGTCGGTGAGCAGTTCTTC
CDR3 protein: CASSLWPGLASVGEQFF

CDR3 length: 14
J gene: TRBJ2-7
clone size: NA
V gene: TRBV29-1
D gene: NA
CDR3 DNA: TGCAGCGTTGTTCGGGAGGGGACAGCGTACGAGCAGTACTTC
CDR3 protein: CSVVREGTAYEQYF

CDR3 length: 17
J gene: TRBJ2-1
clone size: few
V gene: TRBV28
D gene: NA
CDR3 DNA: TGTGCCAGCAGTTTATGGTTTGGGAGGCCTTATTACAATGAGCAGTTCTTC
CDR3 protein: CASSLWFGRPYYNEQFF

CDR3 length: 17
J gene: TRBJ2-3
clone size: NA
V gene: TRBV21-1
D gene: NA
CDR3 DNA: TGTGCCAGCAGCAAATGGGGGGGGGCCCGAGGCGCAGATACGCAGTATTTT
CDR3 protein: CASSKWGGARGADTQYF

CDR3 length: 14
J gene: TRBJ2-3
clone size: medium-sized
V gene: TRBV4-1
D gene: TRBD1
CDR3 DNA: TGCGCCAGCAGCCCGGGTGACGACAGGGGTGAGGAGTATTTT
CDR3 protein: CASSPGDDRGEEYF

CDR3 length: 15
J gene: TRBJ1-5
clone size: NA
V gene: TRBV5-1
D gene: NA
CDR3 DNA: TGCGCCAGCAGCCTGACGGCTGGAGGCAATCAGCCCCAGCATTTT
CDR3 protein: CASSLTAGGNQPQHF

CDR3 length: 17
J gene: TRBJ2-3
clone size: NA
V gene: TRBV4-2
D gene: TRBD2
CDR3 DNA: TGTGCCAGCAGCCAAGAGGGTAGCGGGGGTAGCACAGATACGCAGTATTTT
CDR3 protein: CASSQEGSGGSTDTQYF

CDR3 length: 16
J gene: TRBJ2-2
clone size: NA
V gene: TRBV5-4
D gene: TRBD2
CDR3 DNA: TGTGCCAGCAGCTTTAGCGGGGGGGCAGTTGCCGGGGAGCTGTTTTTT
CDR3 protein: CASSFSGGAVAGELFF

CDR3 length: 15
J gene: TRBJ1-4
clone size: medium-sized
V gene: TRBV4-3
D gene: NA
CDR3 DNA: TGCGCCAGCAGCCAAGCGTCCGCCCCCCTGAACGGACTGTTTTTT
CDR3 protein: CASSQASAPLNGLFF

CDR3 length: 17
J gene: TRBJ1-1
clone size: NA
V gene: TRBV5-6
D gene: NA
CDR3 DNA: TGTGCCAGCAGCTTTAAGACCGTGGGGGCTTTGAACACTGAAGCTTTCTTT
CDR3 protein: CASSFKTVGALNTEAFF

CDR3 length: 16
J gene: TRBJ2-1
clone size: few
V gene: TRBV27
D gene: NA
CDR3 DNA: TGTGCCAGCGGGTTATGGAGCCCACCTATCTACAATGAGCAGTTCTTC
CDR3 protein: CASGLWSPPIYNEQFF

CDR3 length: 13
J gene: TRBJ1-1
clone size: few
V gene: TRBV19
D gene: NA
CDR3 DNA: TGTGCCAGTAGTATTGTCGACAGGAACGAAGCTTTCTTT
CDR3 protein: CASSIVDRNEAFF

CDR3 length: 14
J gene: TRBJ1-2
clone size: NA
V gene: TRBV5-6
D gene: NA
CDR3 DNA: TGTGCCAGCAGCCATCCCTATATTAATTATGGCTACACCTTC
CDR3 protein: CASSHPYINYGYTF

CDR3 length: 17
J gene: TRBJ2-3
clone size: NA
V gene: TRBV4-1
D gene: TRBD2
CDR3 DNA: TGCGCCAGCAGCCAAGCTACACTAGCGGGGGGAACAGATACGCAGTATTTT
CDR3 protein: CASSQATLAGGTDTQYF

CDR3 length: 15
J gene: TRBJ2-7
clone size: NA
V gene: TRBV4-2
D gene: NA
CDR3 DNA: TGTGCCAGCAGCCCAACTAACTTAGGGGCCTACGAGCAGTACTTC
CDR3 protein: CASSPTNLGAYEQYF

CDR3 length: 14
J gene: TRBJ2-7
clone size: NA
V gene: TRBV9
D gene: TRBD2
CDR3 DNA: TGTGCCAGCACCCCCGGCAGCGGGGGTTACGAGCAGTACTTC
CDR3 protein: CASTPGSGGYEQYF

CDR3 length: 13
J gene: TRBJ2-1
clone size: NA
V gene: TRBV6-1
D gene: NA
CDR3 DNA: TGTGCCAGCACGGGGGACTCCTACAATGAGCAGTTCTTC
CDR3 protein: CASTGDSYNEQFF

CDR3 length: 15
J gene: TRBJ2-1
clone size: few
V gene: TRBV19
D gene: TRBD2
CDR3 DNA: TGTGCCAGTACCCTTGGGACTAGCGGCTACAATGAGCAGTTCTTC
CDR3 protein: CASTLGTSGYNEQFF

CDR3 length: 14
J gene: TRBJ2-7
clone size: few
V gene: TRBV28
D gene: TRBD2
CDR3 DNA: TGTGCCAGCAGGGCTCTGGGTAGCGGGAGTGAGCAGTACTTC
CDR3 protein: CASRALGSGSEQYF

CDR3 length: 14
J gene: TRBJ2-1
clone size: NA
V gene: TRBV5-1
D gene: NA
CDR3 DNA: TGCGCCAGCAGGGAGGGGGCATGGGCTAGGGAGCAGTTCTTC
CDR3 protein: CASREGAWAREQFF

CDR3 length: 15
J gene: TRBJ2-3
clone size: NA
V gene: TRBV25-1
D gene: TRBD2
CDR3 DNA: TGTGCCAGCAATGATGGGGACTACATTGGAGATACGCAGTATTTT
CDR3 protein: CASNDGDYIGDTQYF

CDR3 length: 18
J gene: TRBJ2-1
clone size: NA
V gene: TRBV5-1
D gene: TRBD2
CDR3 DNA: TGCGCCAGCAGCCCCCTTCGGGGGAGCGGGGGGGCCTCCAATGAGCAGTTCTTC
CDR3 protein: CASSPLRGSGGASNEQFF

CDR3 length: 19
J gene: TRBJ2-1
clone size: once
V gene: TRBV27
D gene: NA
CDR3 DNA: TGTGCCAGCAGTCCCCAGGGCTCTTGGTGGCGGGGGCCCAACAATGAGCAGTTCTTC
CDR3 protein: CASSPQGSWWRGPNNEQFF

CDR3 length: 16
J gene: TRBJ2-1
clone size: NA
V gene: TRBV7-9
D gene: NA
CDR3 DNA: TGTGCCAGCAGCCCCGGGACTGGAAGCTCCTACAATGAGCAGTTCTTC
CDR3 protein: CASSPGTGSSYNEQFF

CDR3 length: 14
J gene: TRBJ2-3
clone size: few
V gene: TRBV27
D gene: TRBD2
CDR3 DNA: TGTGCCAGCAGATGGGGGGGGGTGACAGATACGCAGTATTTT
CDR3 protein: CASRWGGVTDTQYF

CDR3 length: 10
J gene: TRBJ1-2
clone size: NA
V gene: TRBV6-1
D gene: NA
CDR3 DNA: TGTGCCAGCAGAGAGAGTGGCTACACCTTC
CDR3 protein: CASRESGYTF

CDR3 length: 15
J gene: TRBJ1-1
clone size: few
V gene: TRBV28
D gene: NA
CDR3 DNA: TGTGCCAGCAGTTTGACAGTAGATATGAACACTGAAGCTTTCTTT
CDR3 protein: CASSLTVDMNTEAFF

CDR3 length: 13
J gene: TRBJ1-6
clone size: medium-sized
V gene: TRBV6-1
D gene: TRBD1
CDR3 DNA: TGTGCCAGCAGTGAGGACAGGGGACAACCCCTCCACTTT
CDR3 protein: CASSEDRGQPLHF

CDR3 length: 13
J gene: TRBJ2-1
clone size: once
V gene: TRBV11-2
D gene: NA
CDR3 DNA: TGTGCCAGCAGCCCGGACAGAAACAATGAGCAGTTCTTC
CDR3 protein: CASSPDRNNEQFF

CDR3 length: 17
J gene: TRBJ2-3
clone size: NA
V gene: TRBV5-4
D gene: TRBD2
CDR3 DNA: TGTGCCAGCAGCTTGAAGTGGCTAGCGGGGGGCGAGGATACGCAGTATTTT
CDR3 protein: CASSLKWLAGGEDTQYF

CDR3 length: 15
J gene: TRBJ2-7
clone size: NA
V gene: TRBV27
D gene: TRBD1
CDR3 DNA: TGTGCCAGCAGTTTAATCGGGACAGGGGGATACGAGCAGTACTTC
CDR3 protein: CASSLIGTGGYEQYF

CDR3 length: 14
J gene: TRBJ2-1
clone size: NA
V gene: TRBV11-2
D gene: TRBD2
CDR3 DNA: TGTGCCAGCAGCTTAGGCGGGAGAATCAATGAGCAGTTCTTC
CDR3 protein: CASSLGGRINEQFF

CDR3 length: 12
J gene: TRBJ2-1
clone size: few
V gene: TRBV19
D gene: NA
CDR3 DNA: TGTGCCAGTAGTCCCGCGGTCGATGAGCAGTTCTTC
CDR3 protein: CASSPAVDEQFF

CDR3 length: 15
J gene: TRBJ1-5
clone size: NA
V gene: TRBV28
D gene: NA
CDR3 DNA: TGTGCCAGCAGTTTGGCTAGCGCCCCTGATCAGCCCCAGCATTTT
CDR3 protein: CASSLASAPDQPQHF

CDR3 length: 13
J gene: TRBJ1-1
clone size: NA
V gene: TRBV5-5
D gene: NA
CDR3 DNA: TGTGCCAGCAGCTTGGCGGGGAACACTGAAGCTTTCTTT
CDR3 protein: CASSLAGNTEAFF

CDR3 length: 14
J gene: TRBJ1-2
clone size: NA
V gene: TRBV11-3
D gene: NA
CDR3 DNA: TGTGCCAGCAGCTTTAACTTGAGAAACTATGGCTACACCTTC
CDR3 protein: CASSFNLRNYGYTF

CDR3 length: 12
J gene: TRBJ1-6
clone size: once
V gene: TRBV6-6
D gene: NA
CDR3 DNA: TGTGCCAGCAGTTACTACAAAACACCCCTCCACTTT
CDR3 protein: CASSYYKTPLHF

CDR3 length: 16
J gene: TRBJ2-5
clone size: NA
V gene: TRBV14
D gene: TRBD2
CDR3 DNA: TGTGCCAGCAGCCCGGGACTAGCGGGAGTTTGGGAGACCCAGTACTTC
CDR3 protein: CASSPGLAGVWETQYF

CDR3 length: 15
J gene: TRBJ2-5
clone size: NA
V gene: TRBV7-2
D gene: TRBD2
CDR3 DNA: TGTGCCAGCAGCCTGACTAGCGGGAGAGGAAAGACCCAGTACTTC
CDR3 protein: CASSLTSGRGKTQYF

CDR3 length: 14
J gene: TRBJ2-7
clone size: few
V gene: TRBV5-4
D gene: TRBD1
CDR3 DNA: TGTGCCAGCAGCCCGGGACAGGGGGCTTACGAGCAGTACTTC
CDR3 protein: CASSPGQGAYEQYF

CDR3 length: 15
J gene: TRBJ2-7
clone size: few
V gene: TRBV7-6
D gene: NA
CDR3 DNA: TGTGCCAGCAGCTTAGCGGGAGCGATTACCTACGAGCAGTACTTC
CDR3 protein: CASSLAGAITYEQYF

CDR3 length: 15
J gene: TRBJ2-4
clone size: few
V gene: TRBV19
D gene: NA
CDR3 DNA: TGTGCCAGTAGTCCCGGGCTGGGCCTAGGGGACATTCAGTACTTC
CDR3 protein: CASSPGLGLGDIQYF